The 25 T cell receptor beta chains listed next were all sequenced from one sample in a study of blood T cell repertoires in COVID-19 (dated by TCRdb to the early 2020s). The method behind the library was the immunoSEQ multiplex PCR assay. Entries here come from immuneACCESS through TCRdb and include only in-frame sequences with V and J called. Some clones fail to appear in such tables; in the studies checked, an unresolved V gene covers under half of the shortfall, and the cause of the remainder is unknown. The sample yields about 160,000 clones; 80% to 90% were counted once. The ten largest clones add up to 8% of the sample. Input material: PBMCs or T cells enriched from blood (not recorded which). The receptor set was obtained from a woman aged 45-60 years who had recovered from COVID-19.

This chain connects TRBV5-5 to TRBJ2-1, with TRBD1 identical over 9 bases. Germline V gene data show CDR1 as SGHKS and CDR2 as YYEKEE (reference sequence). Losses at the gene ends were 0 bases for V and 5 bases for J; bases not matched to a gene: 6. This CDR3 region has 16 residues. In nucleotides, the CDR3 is TGTGCCAGCAGCTTGGGGTTGGGACAGGGAGACAATGAGCAGTTCTTC. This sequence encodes CASSLGLGQGDNEQFF.

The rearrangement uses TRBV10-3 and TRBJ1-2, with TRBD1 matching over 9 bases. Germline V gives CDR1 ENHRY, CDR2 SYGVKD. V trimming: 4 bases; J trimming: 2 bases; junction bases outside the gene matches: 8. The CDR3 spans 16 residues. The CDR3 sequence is CAISVSQGAANYGYTF. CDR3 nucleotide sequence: TGTGCCATCAGTGTATCACAGGGGGCAGCGAACTATGGCTACACCTTC.

CDR3 loop: CASSRTGQNSPLHF. The CDR3, as DNA: TGTGCCAGCAGCCGGACAGGGCAGAATTCACCCCTCCACTTT. This chain links TRBV6-5 with TRBJ1-6; TRBD1 matches 8 bases. Germline CDR1 reads MNHEY; CDR2 reads SVGAGI. Trimming at V came to 6 bases and at J to 7 bases, leaving 5 bases not matched to a gene. This CDR3 is 14 amino acids long.

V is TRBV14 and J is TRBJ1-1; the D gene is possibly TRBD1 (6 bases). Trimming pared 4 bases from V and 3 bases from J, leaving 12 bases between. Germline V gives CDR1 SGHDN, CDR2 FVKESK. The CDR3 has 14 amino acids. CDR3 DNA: TGTGCCAGCAGCCTGGGGGGGGGCTACACTGAAGCTTTCTTT. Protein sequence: CASSLGGGYTEAFF.

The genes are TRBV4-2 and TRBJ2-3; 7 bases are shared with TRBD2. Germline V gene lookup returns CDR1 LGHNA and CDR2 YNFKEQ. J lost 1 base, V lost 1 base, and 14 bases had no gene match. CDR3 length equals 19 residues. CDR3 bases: TGTGCCAGCAGCCAAGGTTCCGGGAGCGGGGCTGTTGGCACAGATACGCAGTATTTT. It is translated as CASSQGSGSGAVGTDTQYF.

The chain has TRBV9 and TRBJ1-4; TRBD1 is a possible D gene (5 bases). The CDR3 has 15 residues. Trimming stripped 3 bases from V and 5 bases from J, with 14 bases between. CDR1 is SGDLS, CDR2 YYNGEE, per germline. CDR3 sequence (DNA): TGTGCCAGCAGCGCCCGGGACTCCCCGAATGAAAAACTGTTTTTT. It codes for CASSARDSPNEKLFF.

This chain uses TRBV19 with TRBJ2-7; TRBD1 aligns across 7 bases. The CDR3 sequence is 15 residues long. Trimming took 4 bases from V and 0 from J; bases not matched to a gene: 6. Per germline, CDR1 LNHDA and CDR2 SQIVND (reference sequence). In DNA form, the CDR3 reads TGTGCCAGTAGTACCGGACAGGTCAGCTCCTACGAGCAGTACTTC. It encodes CASSTGQVSSYEQYF.

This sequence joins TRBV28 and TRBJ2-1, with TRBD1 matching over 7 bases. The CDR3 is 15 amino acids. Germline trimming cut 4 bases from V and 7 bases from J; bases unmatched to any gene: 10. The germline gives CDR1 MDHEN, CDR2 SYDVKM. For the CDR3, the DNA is TGTGCCAGCAGTTCCTTCGGGACAGCCCGGAATGAGCAGTTCTTC. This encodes CASSSFGTARNEQFF.

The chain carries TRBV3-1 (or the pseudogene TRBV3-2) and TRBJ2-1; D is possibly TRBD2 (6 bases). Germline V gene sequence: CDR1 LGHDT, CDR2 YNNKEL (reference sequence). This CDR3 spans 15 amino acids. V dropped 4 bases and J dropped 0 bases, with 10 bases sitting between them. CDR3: CASSRAGSSYNEQFF. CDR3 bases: TGTGCCAGCAGCCGAGCGGGTTCCTCCTACAATGAGCAGTTCTTC.

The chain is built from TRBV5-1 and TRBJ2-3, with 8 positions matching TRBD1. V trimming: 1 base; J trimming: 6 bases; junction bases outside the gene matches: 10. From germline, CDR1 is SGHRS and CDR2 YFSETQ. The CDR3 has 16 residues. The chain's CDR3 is CASSLRAGGAEDTQYF. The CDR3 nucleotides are TGCGCCAGCAGCTTGAGGGCAGGGGGCGCCGAGGATACGCAGTATTTT.

The CDR3 DNA follows: TGCGCCAGCAGCAAACAGGGGGAGCGCTATGGCTACACCTTC. This sequence encodes CASSKQGERYGYTF. The J gene is TRBJ1-2, the V gene TRBV5-1; 8 positions agree with TRBD1. The CDR3 consists of 14 residues. CDR1 is SGHRS and CDR2 is YFSETQ in the germline V gene. The V gene end was trimmed by 4 bases and the J gene end by 4 bases; junction bases not matched to a gene: 6.

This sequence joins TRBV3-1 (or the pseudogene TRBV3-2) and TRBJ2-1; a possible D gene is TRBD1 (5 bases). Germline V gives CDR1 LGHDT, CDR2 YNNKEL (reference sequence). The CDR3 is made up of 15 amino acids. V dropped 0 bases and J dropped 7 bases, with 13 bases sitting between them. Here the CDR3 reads CASSQDPNRQNEQFF. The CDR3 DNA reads TGTGCCAGCAGCCAAGATCCGAACAGGCAAAATGAGCAGTTCTTC.

CDR3 protein: CASSRLVRSGELFF. The CDR3 DNA follows: TGTGCCAGCAGCCGACTAGTTAGGTCCGGGGAGCTGTTTTTT. The V gene is TRBV6-5, the J gene TRBJ2-2; D is possibly TRBD2 (6 bases). The V and J ends lost 6 bases and 6 bases respectively, with 14 bases between them. The CDR3 sequence is 14 residues long. CDR1 MNHEY and CDR2 SVGAGI come from the germline V gene.

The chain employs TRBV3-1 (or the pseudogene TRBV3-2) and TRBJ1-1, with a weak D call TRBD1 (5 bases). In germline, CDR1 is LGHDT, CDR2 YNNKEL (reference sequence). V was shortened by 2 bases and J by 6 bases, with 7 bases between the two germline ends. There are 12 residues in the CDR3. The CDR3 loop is CASSQTGAEAFF. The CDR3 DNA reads TGTGCCAGCAGCCAAACAGGAGCTGAAGCTTTCTTT.

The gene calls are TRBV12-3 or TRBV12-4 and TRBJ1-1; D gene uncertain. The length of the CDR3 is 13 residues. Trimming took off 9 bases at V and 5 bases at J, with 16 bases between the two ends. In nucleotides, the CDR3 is TGTGCCAGTTCGGTGCGGGATGGGACTGAAGCTTTCTTT. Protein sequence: CASSVRDGTEAFF.

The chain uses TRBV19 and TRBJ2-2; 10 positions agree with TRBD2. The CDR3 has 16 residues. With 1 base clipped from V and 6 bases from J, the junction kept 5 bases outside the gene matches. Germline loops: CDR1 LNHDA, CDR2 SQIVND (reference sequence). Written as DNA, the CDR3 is TGTGCCAGTAGTATAGCAGCGGGGGGGGTCGCCGGGGAGCTGTTTTTT. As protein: CASSIAAGGVAGELFF.

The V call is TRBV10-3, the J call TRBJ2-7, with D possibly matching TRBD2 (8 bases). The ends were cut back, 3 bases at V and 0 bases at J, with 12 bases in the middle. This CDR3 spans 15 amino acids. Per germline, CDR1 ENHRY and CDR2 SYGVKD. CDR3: CAISDRGTSSYEQYF. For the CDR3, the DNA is TGTGCCATCAGTGACAGGGGGACTAGCTCCTACGAGCAGTACTTC.

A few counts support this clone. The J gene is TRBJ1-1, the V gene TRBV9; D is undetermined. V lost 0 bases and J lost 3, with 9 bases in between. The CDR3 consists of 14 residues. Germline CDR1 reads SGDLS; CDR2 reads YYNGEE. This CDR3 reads CASSVDPMDTEAFF. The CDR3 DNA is TGTGCCAGCAGCGTAGACCCTATGGACACTGAAGCTTTCTTT.

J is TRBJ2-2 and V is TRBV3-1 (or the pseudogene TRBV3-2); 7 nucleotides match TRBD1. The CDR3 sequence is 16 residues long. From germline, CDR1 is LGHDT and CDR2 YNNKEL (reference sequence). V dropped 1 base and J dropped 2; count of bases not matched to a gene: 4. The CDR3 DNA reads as TGTGCCAGCAGCCAAGCGGGACAGCTCAACACCGGGGAGCTGTTTTTT. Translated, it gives CASSQAGQLNTGELFF.

The CDR3 is CAISEAGLTNYGYTF. The DNA for the CDR3 is TGTGCCATCAGTGAGGCGGGCCTCACTAACTATGGCTACACCTTC. The chain carries TRBV10-3 and TRBJ1-2, with unresolved D. Germline assignment: CDR1 ENHRY and CDR2 SYGVKD. V was clipped by 2 bases and J by 0 bases, with 10 bases between them. The CDR3 has 15 amino acids.

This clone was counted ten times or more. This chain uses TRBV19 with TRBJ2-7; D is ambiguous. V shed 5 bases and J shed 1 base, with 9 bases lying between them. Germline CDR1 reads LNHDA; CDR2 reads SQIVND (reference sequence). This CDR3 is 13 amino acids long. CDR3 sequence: CASSSGYSYEQYF. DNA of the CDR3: TGTGCCAGTAGTTCCGGGTATTCCTACGAGCAGTACTTC.

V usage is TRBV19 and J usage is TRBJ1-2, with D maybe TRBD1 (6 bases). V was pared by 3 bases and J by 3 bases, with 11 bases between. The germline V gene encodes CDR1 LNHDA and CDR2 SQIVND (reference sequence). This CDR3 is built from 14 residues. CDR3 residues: CASSMRGRDYGYTF. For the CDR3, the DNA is TGTGCCAGTAGTATGAGGGGGAGGGACTATGGCTACACCTTC.

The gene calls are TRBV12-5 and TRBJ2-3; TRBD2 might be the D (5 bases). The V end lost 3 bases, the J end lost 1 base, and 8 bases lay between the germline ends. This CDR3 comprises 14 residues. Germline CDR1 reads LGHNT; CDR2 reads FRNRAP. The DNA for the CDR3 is TGTGCTAGTGGTTTCGGACTTGGCACAGATACGCAGTATTTT. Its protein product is CASGFGLGTDTQYF.

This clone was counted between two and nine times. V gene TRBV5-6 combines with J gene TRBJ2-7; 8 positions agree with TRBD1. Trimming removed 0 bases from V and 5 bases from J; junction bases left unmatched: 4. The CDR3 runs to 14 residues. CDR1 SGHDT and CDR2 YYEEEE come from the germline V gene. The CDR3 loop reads CASSLGQGTDEQYF. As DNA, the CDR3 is TGTGCCAGCAGCTTGGGACAGGGGACCGACGAGCAGTACTTC.

For the CDR3, the DNA is TGTGCCAGCAGGGGACAGGGGGCGGGAGGCTACACCTTC. Translating gives CASRGQGAGGYTF. V usage is TRBV11-3 and J usage is TRBJ1-2, with TRBD1 matching over 12 bases. Trimming cost V 6 bases and J 8 bases; bases outside gene matches: 4. Looked up from germline, CDR1 is SGHNT and CDR2 is YENEEA. The CDR3 runs 13 residues.